The sequence of this TCR beta chain was determined in a study of immune cell composition in non-small cell lung cancer. Assay: immunoSEQ multiplex PCR; the TCRdb copy retains only in-frame clones and omits some. The repertoire has about 6,600 clones, roughly four fifths of them found once; the top ten carry about 8.6%. Normal lung was taken at the farthest possible site, at least 3 cm from tumour. Sequenced sample: non-adjacent lung tissue. This receptor was obtained from a human donor with non-small cell lung cancer.

The CDR3 nucleotides read TGTGCCTGGAGGGAGACTAGCGGGTCTTACGAGCAGTACTTC. It translates to CAWRETSGSYEQYF. This chain uses TRBV30 with TRBJ2-7, with 10 nucleotides matching TRBD2. Germline V lookup: CDR1 GTSNPN, CDR2 SVGIG (reference sequence). This CDR3 has 14 residues. V shed 3 bases, J shed 4 bases, and the junction held 6 bases outside the gene matches.